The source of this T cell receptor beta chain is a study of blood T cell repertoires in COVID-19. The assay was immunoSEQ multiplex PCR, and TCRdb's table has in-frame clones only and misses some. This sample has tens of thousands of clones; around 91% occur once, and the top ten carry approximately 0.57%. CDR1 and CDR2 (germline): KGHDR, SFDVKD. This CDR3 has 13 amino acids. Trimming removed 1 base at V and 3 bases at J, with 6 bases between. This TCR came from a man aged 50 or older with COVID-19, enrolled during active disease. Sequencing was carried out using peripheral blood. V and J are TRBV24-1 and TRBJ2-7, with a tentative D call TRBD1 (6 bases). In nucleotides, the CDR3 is TGTGCCACCAGTGATTTCAGGGGCTACGAGCAGTACTTC. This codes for CATSDFRGYEQYF.